This TCR beta chain was obtained from a study of T-cell reconstitution after alpha-beta-depleted transplantation in children (dated by TCRdb to the mid-2010s). For context, the study as a whole: T-cell immune reconstitution after TCRalphabeta/CD19-depleted allogeneic hematopoietic cell transplantation in children was quantitatively tracked in the study by means of TCR repertoire profiling. Overall study outcomes, separate from this receptor: In some patients, the high TCRbeta diversity seen at day 60 was put down to recipient T cells and intrathymic progenitors that had survived conditioning. The frequencies of hyperexpanded clones fell over the following months, and after one year, T-cell counts and TCRbeta diversity were mostly attributed to newly produced T cells. About two months after transplant, the apparently early recovery of alphabetaT-cell counts reportedly depended on just several hundred clones that had expanded rapidly and came from non-depleted graft cells.

Libraries were built with PCR. TCRdb names Illumina HiSeq 2500 as the instrument used. TCR library preparation used molecular barcoding, with unique molecular identifiers applied to normalize quantification of the TCRbeta repertoire. Using fastp trimming at Q25 and MiXCR clonotype assembly, TCRdb reanalyzed the public sequencing data and kept in-frame beta chains. Rows with a matching CDR3 protein are joined into one entry that keeps the most common DNA and genes. The sample table lists approximately 650,000 distinct CDR3 sequences, 10% to 15% of them with a count of one. In total, the top ten clones hold 0.79% of the sample. According to the study, the label for this sample's treatment or condition signals: allogeneic hematopoietic cell transplantation with graft depleted of TCRalphabeta T cells and CD19 B cells. Transplant recipients were children who received TCRalphabeta/CD19-depleted allogeneic hematopoietic cell grafts.

V lost 6 bases and J lost 2 bases; the stretch between them is 14 bases long. Taken from cysteine to phenylalanine, the CDR3 has 16 residues. Of all the DNA, just the CDR3 is kept, 48 bases in frame from base 1. For CDR1 and CDR2, the germline V gene (reference sequence) lists MNHEY and SMNVEV. This clonotype has only a few counts. No cognate antigen has been identified for it. No quality values exist for individual bases; no much larger clone is one base distant. Recombination joined TRBV27 with TRBJ2-6; the D gene lacks a confident call. Specimen: PBMCs, collected before TCRalphabeta/CD19-depleted stem cell transplant. This clonotype was obtained from a girl aged 2 to 9 with congenital amegakaryocytic thrombocytopenia, due to receive a stem cell transplant. The sequenced DNA is TGTGCCAGCAGCTACGGCAGGTCCCCTGGGGCCAACGTCCTGACTTTC. This encodes CASSYGRSPGANVLTF.